What follows describes a single TCR beta chain. This entry belongs to a study of Ad26.COV2.S vaccination and SARS-CoV-2 variants. Looking at the study overall: Of the COV1001 trial arms, the Ad26.COV2.S arm included the donor.

The treatment here: 15 to 20 received Ad26.COV2.S at low or high dose, single or two shots; 5 received placebo; per-sample allocation not given. All samples were drawn on day 63, counting from the first vaccine or placebo injection. The CDR3 spans 16 residues. The germline V gene encodes CDR1 SGHRS and CDR2 YFSETQ. Losses at the gene ends were 6 bases for V and 6 bases for J; bases not matched to a gene: 12. Sequencing used immunoSEQ multiplex PCR; TCRdb keeps in-frame clones, though not all of them. The sample carries 400,000 to 450,000 clones, 90% recorded once. The source of this sequence is a person aged 18-60 years who received the Ad26.COV2.S COVID-19 vaccine or a placebo. The sequenced sample was peripheral blood, obtained in a trial of Ad26.COV2.S vaccine versus placebo. The chain has TRBV5-1 and TRBJ2-2, with 9 bases that match TRBD2. The CDR3 here is CASTSKREVSPGELFF. CDR3 sequence (DNA): TGCGCCAGCACATCCAAGCGGGAGGTCTCTCCCGGGGAGCTGTTTTTT.